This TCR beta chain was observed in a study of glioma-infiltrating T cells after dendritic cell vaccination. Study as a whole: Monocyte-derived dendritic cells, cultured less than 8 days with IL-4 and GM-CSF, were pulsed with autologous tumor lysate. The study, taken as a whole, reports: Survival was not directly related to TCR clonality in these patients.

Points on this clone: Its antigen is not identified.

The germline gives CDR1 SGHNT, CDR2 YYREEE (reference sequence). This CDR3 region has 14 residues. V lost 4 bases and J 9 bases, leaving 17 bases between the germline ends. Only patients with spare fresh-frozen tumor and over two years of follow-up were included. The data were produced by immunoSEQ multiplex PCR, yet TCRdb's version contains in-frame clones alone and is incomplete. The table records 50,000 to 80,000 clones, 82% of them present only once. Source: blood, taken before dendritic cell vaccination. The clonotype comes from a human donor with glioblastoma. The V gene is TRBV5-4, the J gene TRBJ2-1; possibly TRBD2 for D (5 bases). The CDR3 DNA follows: TGTGCCAGCAGCCTGGGCACTAGTTTCGCTGAGCAGTTCTTC. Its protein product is CASSLGTSFAEQFF.